The sequence of this TCR beta chain was determined in a study of blood T cells in healthy people across ages. It was with a sample-barcoded 5' primer and a J-beta primer mix that a second PCR of roughly 7 to 12 cycles was run. TCRdb called the 5' RACE reads again in MiXCR, with one record for every CDR3 protein. The table shows 650,000 to 950,000 distinct CDR3 sequences, with approximately 48% occurring only once. In its sample, this clonotype was seen a few times. This CDR3 is 15 amino acids long. Germline trimming cut 5 bases from V and 4 bases from J; bases unmatched to any gene: 7. The germline V gene encodes CDR1 MNHNY and CDR2 SVGAGI (reference sequence).

The receptor comes from a man aged 55 to 70 in good health. Sample: blood. The chain couples TRBV6-6 to TRBJ1-5; 8 nucleotides align to TRBD1. The CDR3 coding sequence is TGTGCCAGCAGTCCACGTGGACAGGGAAATCAGCCCCAGCATTTT. This translates into CASSPRGQGNQPQHF.